Listed below are T cell receptor beta chains from one sample, sequenced in a study of blood T cell repertoires in COVID-19. Sequenced by immunoSEQ multiplex PCR; TCRdb stores in-frame clones only, minus some. The table has 310,000 or so clones, roughly 90% seen once. The sample taken for sequencing was peripheral blood. The receptors stem from a woman aged 25 to 39 with COVID-19, enrolled during active disease. CDR3s include the opening cysteine and the closing phenylalanine or tryptophan. A D gene is named only where the DNA matches it firmly. Clone size is shown for a subset of rows, as once, few, many or a class of expanded clone.

>TRBV3-1/TRBV3-2|-|TRBJ2-7|TRBD2
TGTGCCAGCAGCCAAGATGATAGCGGGAGTTACGACGAGCAGTACTTC
CASSQDDSGSYDEQYF
>TRBV6-5|-|TRBJ1-2|-
TGTGCCAGCAGTTACGGGCAGCTGAACTATGGCTACACCTTC
CASSYGQLNYGYTF
>TRBV10-1|-|TRBJ2-5|TRBD1
TGCGCCAGCAGCCCCAGGGGGAACGAAGAGACCCAGTACTTC
CASSPRGNEETQYF
>TRBV2|-|TRBJ1-4|-
TGTGCCAGCAGTGAAGTTCCTAGCCAGGGGATGAATGAAAAACTGTTTTTT
CASSEVPSQGMNEKLFF
>TRBV6-2/TRBV6-3|-|TRBJ2-3|-
TGTGCCAGCAGTTACAGGCGGAGCACTAGCACAGATACGCAGTATTTT
CASSYRRSTSTDTQYF
>TRBV6-5|-|TRBJ2-1|TRBD1
TGTGCCAGCAGCGGCCGGGACAGGGGAAATGAGCAGTTCTTC
CASSGRDRGNEQFF
>TRBV2|-|TRBJ2-4|-
TGTGCCAGCAGTGATGTTCGTAGCTCAGCCAAAAACATTCAGTACTTC
CASSDVRSSAKNIQYF
>TRBV11-3|-|TRBJ2-7|-
TGTGCCAGCAGTCTTCGGGGGGCAGGGGAGCAGTACTTC
CASSLRGAGEQYF
>TRBV30|-|TRBJ2-7|TRBD2
TGTGCCTGGGGACTAGACTACGAGCAGTACTTC
CAWGLDYEQYF
>TRBV19|few|TRBJ1-5|TRBD1
TGTGCCAGTAGTCTCGGACAGGGGGCTTATAGCAATCAGCCCCAGCATTTT
CASSLGQGAYSNQPQHF
>TRBV6-5|-|TRBJ2-1|TRBD1
TGTGCCAGCAGTTACGGGGACAGCTACAATGAGCAGTTCTTC
CASSYGDSYNEQFF
>TRBV4-2|-|TRBJ1-2|-
TGTGCCAGCAGCCAAGCAGGGGCCGAGGGCTACACCTTC
CASSQAGAEGYTF
>TRBV4-2|-|TRBJ2-7|-
TGTGCCAGCAGCCAAGGGGGGCGCCCCCACGAGCAGTACTTC
CASSQGGRPHEQYF
>TRBV5-1|-|TRBJ1-2|-
TGCGCCAGCAGCGCGGCCGTTCACTATGGCTACACCTTC
CASSAAVHYGYTF
>TRBV3-1/TRBV3-2|-|TRBJ2-1|TRBD2
TGTGCCAGCAGCCAAGTGGTTAGCGGGAGAGGAGAGCAGTTCTTC
CASSQVVSGRGEQFF
>TRBV11-3|-|TRBJ2-5|TRBD2
TGTGCCAGCAGCTTAGTCGAGCTAGCGGGTCAAGAGACCCAGTACTTC
CASSLVELAGQETQYF
>TRBV28|-|TRBJ1-2|-
TGTGCCAGTTTCGGGTCGGATGGCTACACCTTC
CASFGSDGYTF
>TRBV11-2|-|TRBJ2-7|TRBD2
TGTGCCAGCAGCCTCGGGGGGTCCTCCTACGAGCAGTACTTC
CASSLGGSSYEQYF
>TRBV7-9|-|TRBJ2-5|TRBD1
TGTGCCAGCAGGTGGACAGGGCAGCGAGAGACCCAGTACTTC
CASRWTGQRETQYF
>TRBV6-5|-|TRBJ1-5|-
TGTGCCAGCAGTTATCAGGGCGGACAGCCCCAGCATTTT
CASSYQGGQPQHF
>TRBV12-3/TRBV12-4|few|TRBJ2-3|-
TGTGCCAGCAGTTCCTACAGCACAGATACGCAGTATTTT
CASSSYSTDTQYF
>TRBV29-1|once|TRBJ2-3|TRBD2
TGCAGCGCCGGTAGCGGGAGCGCAGATACGCAGTATTTT
CSAGSGSADTQYF
>TRBV10-3|-|TRBJ2-7|TRBD1
TGTGCCATCAGTGAACCCGGGACAGGGGGCGACGAGCAGTACTTC
CAISEPGTGGDEQYF
>TRBV12-5|once|TRBJ2-5|TRBD2
TGTGCTAGTGCCCTAGCGGGGACCTTAAAAACCCAGTACTTC
CASALAGTLKTQYF
>TRBV28|few|TRBJ1-4|TRBD1
TGTGCCAGCAGTTTAGGGGGGACAGGGGGCGAAAAACTGTTTTTT
CASSLGGTGGEKLFF
>TRBV24-1|-|TRBJ2-1|TRBD2
TGTGCCACCAGTGATGGGACAGGGACTAGCGGGTACAATGAGCAGTTCTTC
CATSDGTGTSGYNEQFF
>TRBV29-1|-|TRBJ1-1|-
TGCAGCGTTGCAGAAGGGACACTCACTGAAGCTTTCTTT
CSVAEGTLTEAFF
>TRBV6-5|-|TRBJ1-2|TRBD1
TGTGCCAGCAGTTCCTCCGGGACAGATTATGGCTACACCTTC
CASSSSGTDYGYTF
>TRBV24-1|once|TRBJ1-5|-
TGTGCCACCAGTGAACGACAGCGCAATCAGCCCCAGCATTTT
CATSERQRNQPQHF
>TRBV7-2|-|TRBJ2-3|TRBD2
TGTGCCAGCAGCCTCTTAGCGGGAGCGGGGAATACGCAGTATTTT
CASSLLAGAGNTQYF
>TRBV6-4|few|TRBJ2-2|TRBD1
TGTGCCAGCAGGCCGGACAGGGAAGGCGGGGAGCTGTTTTTT
CASRPDREGGELFF
>TRBV2|-|TRBJ2-7|-
TGTGCCAGCAGCGTCGGGTACGAGCAGTACTTC
CASSVGYEQYF
>TRBV11-3|-|TRBJ2-5|TRBD1
TGTGCCAGCAGCTTGGGACAGCCGCAAGAGACCCAGTACTTC
CASSLGQPQETQYF
>TRBV27|-|TRBJ2-7|TRBD1
TGTGCCAGCAGTGTGGACAGGGACAACGAGCAGTACTTC
CASSVDRDNEQYF
>TRBV28|-|TRBJ1-4|-
TGTGCCAGCAGTCTGTTCCGGACAGTTGCAACTAATGAAAAACTGTTTTTT
CASSLFRTVATNEKLFF
>TRBV9|-|TRBJ2-3|-
TGTGCCAGCAGCGTAGCGAGGACTGGGGGCACAGATACGCAGTATTTT
CASSVARTGGTDTQYF
>TRBV18|-|TRBJ1-2|-
TGTGCCAGCTCTCCCATACCCTCCCGGAACTATGGCTACACCTTC
CASSPIPSRNYGYTF
>TRBV12-3/TRBV12-4|-|TRBJ1-1|-
TGTGCCAGCAAGCTACTTTGGGCCACTGAAGCTTTCTTT
CASKLLWATEAFF
>TRBV6-2/TRBV6-3|once|TRBJ2-7|-
TGTGCCAGCAGTTACACCCAGGGTACGTCCTACGAGCAGTACTTC
CASSYTQGTSYEQYF
>TRBV6-2/TRBV6-3|-|TRBJ2-7|TRBD2
TGTGCCAGCAGTAAACTAGCGGACACCATGGGAGAGCAGTACTTC
CASSKLADTMGEQYF
>TRBV5-6|-|TRBJ2-7|TRBD1
TGTGCCAGCAGCTCCCGGGACAGCTACGAGCAGTACTTC
CASSSRDSYEQYF
>TRBV6-2/TRBV6-3|once|TRBJ2-7|-
TGTGCCAGCAGTTACCTTCTACTTGGAGGGGAGCAGTACTTC
CASSYLLLGGEQYF
>TRBV24-1|-|TRBJ2-1|TRBD2
TGTGCCACCAGTGCCGGGACTAGCTTTTTAGATGAGCAGTTCTTC
CATSAGTSFLDEQFF
>TRBV11-2|-|TRBJ1-3|TRBD1
TGTGCCAGCAGCCAAACCGGGACAGGCTTGAGCTCTGGAAACACCATATATTTT
CASSQTGTGLSSGNTIYF
>TRBV28|-|TRBJ2-7|TRBD2
TGTGCCAGCAGTTCCATCCGGGAGGGGCTCGAGCAGTACTTC
CASSSIREGLEQYF
>TRBV29-1|-|TRBJ2-1|-
TGCAGCGTACCCTGGGGCCGGGACTCCTACTCCTACAATGAGCAGTTCTTC
CSVPWGRDSYSYNEQFF